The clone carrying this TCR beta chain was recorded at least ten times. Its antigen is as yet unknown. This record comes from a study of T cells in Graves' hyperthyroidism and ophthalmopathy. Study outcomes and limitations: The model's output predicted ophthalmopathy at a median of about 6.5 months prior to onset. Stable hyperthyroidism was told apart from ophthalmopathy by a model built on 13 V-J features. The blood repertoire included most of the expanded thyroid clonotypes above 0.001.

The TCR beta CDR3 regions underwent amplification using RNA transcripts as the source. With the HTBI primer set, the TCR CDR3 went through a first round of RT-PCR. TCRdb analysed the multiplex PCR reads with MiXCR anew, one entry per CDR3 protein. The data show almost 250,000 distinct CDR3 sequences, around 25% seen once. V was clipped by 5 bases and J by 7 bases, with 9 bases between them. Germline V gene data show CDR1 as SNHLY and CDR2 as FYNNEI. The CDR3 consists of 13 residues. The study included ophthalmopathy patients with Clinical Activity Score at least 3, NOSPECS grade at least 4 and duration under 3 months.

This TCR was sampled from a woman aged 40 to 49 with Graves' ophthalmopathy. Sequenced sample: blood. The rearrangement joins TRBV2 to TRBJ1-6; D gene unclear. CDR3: CASSQLLNSPLHF. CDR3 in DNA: TGTGCCAGCAGTCAGCTATTAAATTCACCCCTCCACTTT. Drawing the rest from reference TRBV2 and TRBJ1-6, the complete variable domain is EPEVTQTPSHQVTQMGQEVILRCVPISNHLYFYWYRQILGQKVEFLVSFYNNEISEKSEIFDDQFSVERPDGSNFTLKIRSTKLEDSAMYFCASSQLLNSPLHFGNGTRLTVT.